Below, 5 T cell receptor beta chains from the same sample are listed, as sequenced in a study of CD8 T cells in ankylosing spondylitis. TCRdb passed the 5' RACE reads through MiXCR, listing each CDR3 protein once. The sample gives 200,000 to 300,000 distinct CDR3 sequences, around 10% of which show up once; under 8% is in the top ten. Sequencing was performed on blood, either unsorted or a sorted T cell fraction (not recorded which). The receptors were sampled from a male donor with ankylosing spondylitis or in good health (not recorded which).

The chain employs TRBV20-1 and TRBJ1-3, with D maybe TRBD1 (6 bases). Germline assignment: CDR1 DFQATT and CDR2 SNEGSKA (reference sequence). The V gene lost 3 bases and the J gene lost 0 bases, with 9 bases spanning the gap. The CDR3 spans 14 residues. The CDR3 nucleotides read TGCAGTGCTAGCCGGGACAACTCTGGAAACACCATATATTTT. This codes for CSASRDNSGNTIYF.

This clonotype was counted ten times or more. The chain carries TRBV20-1 and TRBJ1-2, with 9 bases matching TRBD1. The junction had 9 bases not matched to a gene; V was cut back by 0 bases and J by 7 bases. The CDR3 length is 15 residues. Germline V lookup: CDR1 DFQATT, CDR2 SNEGSKA (reference sequence). The CDR3 DNA follows: TGCAGTGCTAGAGACGGGGGACAGGGCTTTTTTGGCTACACCTTC. Its protein product is CSARDGGQGFFGYTF.

The chain carries TRBV3-1 and TRBJ2-7, with 8 bases aligning to TRBD1. Per the germline V gene, CDR1 is LGHDT and CDR2 is YNNKEL (reference sequence). The CDR3 length is 17 residues. V shed 1 base, J shed 4 bases, and the junction held 12 bases outside the gene matches. The CDR3 reads CASSQARRTGKRYEQYF. CDR3 in DNA: TGTGCCAGCAGCCAAGCTCGCAGGACAGGGAAGAGGTACGAGCAGTACTTC.

This clonotype came up many times. This sequence joins TRBV10-3 and TRBJ1-4, with D hard to call. The ends were cut back, 3 bases at V and 3 bases at J, with 17 bases in the middle. There are 17 residues in the CDR3. The germline CDR1 and CDR2 sequences are ENHRY and SYGVKD. The CDR3 spells CAISDKSVREANEKLFF. The CDR3 bases are TGTGCCATCAGTGATAAGTCCGTCCGGGAGGCTAATGAAAAACTGTTTTTT.

The sample holds many counts of this clonotype. The V call is TRBV7-2, the J call TRBJ1-2; D is unresolved. The V end was cut by 6 bases, the J end by 5 bases, with 13 bases between. The germline CDR1 and CDR2 sequences are SGHTA and FQGNSA. The CDR3 contains 13 residues. The CDR3, as DNA: TGTGCCAGCAGTTCCGTCGTGACTTATGGCTACACCTTC. Its protein product is CASSSVVTYGYTF.